In this sample, the clone carrying this TCR beta chain turned up a few times. Antigen unknown. This entry is derived from a study of cytomegalovirus exposure and HLA in healthy donors. Across the study: About 85 million unique TCR sequences came from HLA-typed donors in an early release. Out of about 410 genotyped donors, about 80% belonged to the Caucasian-associated ancestry cluster.

Study-wide findings and caveats: Many donors carried some public TCRs, although rarity characterized most TCR sequences.

Per germline, CDR1 GTSNPN and CDR2 SVGIG (reference sequence). V was pared by 1 base and J by 2 bases, with 8 bases between. This CDR3 region has 13 residues. In the PCR, 60 Vbeta and 13 Jbeta primers were used. Measured with immunoSEQ multiplex PCR; TCRdb has only the in-frame clones, and not every one. The table records around 100,000 clones, roughly 71% of them present only once. The specimen was PBMCs. This clonotype originated in a man younger than 30 in good health and CMV-seropositive. V and J are TRBV30 and TRBJ1-1, with D maybe TRBD1 (5 bases). CDR3 coding DNA: TGTGCCTGGAGTGGGGGCGTTAACACTGAAGCTTTCTTT. Its translation is CAWSGGVNTEAFF.